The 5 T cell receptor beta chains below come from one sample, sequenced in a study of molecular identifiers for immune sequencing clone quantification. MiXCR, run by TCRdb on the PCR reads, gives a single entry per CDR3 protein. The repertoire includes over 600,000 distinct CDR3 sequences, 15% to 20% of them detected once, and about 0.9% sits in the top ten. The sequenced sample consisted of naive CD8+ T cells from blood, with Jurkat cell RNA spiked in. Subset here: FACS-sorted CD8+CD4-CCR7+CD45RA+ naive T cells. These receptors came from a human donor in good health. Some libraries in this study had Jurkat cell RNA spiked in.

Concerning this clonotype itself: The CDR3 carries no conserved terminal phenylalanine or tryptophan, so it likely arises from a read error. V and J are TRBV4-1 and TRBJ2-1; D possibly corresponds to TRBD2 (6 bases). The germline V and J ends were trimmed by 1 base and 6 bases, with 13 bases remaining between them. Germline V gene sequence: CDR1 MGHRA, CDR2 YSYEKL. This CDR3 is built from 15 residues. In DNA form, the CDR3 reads TGCGCCAGCAGCCAAGTTCCGGGAGCGACCAATGAGCAGTTCCTC. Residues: CASSQVPGATNEQFL.

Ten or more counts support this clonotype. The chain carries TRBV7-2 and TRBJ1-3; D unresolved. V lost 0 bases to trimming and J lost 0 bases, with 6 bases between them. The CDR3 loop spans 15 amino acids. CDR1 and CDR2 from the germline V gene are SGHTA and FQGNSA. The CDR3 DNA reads TGTGCCAGCAGCTTAGCGTCAGGCTCTGGAAACACCATATATTTT. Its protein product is CASSLASGSGNTIYF. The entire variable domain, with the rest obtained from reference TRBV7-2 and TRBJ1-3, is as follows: GAGVSQSPSNKVTEKGKDVELRCDPISGHTALYWYRQSLGQGLEFLIYFQGNSAPDKSGLPSDRFSAERTGGSVSTLTIQRTQQEDSAVYLCASSLASGSGNTIYFGEGSWLTVV.

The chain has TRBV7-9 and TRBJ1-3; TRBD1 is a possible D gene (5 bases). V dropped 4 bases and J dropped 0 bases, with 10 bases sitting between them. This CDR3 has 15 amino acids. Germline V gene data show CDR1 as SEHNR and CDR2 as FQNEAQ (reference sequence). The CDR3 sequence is CASSSSGFSGNTIYF. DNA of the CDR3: TGTGCCAGCAGCTCATCAGGGTTCTCTGGAAACACCATATATTTT.

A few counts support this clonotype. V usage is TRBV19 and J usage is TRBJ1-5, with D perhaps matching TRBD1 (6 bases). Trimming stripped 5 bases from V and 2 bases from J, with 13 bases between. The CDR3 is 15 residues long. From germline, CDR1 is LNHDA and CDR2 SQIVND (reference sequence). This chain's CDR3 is CASSFGRGRNQPQHF. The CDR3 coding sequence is TGTGCCAGTAGTTTCGGCCGGGGGCGCAATCAGCCCCAGCATTTT.

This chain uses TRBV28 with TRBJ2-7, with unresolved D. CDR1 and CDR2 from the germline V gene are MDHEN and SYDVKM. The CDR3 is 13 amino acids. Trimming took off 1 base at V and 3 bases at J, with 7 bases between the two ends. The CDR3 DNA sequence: TGTGCCAGCAGTTTATTTTCCCTCTACGAGCAGTACTTC. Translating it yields CASSLFSLYEQYF.